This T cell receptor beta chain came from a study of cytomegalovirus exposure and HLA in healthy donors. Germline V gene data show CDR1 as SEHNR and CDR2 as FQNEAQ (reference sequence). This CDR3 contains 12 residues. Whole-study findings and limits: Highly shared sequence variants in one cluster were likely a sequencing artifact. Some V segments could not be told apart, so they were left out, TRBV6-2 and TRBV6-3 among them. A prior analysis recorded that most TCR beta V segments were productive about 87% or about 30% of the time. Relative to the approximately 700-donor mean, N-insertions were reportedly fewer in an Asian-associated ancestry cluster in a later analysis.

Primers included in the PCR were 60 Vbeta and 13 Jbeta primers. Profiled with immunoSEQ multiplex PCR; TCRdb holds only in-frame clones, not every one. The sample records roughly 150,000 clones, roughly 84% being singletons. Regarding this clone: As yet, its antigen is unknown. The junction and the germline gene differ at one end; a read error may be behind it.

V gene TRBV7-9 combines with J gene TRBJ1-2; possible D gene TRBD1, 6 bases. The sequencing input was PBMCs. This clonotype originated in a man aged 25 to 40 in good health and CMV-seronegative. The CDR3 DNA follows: TGTTCCAGCAGCGACCAGGGGTATGGCTACACCTTC. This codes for CSSSDQGYGYTF.